The 3 T cell receptor beta chains presented below share a single source sample, sequenced in a study of T cell changes during pregnancy in multiple sclerosis. Produced via immunoSEQ multiplex PCR; TCRdb's table is partial and in-frame only. The sample gives about 83,000 clones, 91% of which show up once; around 3.4% is in the top ten. The specimen comprised PBMCs, sampled in the first trimester of pregnancy. The origin of the receptors is a female donor in good health, serving as a control in a pregnancy study. Some clones in this sample may be carry-over from other donors' samples.

This clone was seen once. The J gene is TRBJ1-1, the V gene TRBV21-1. TRBV21-1 is a documented pseudogene. The CDR3 sequence is 18 residues long. The CDR3 nucleotides are TGTGCCAGCAGCAAAGTGCGGGGAGGGGTGCGCCTGAACACTGAAGCTTTCTTT. It specifies CASSKVRGGVRLNTEAFF.

As for this clone: This could be a read error, since a much larger clone is one nucleotide away. This chain joins TRBV6-6 and TRBJ2-3; 10 bases are shared with TRBD1. Looked up from germline, CDR1 is MNHNY and CDR2 is SVGAGI (reference sequence). Unmatched junction bases numbered 1, after V lost 0 bases and J lost 4 bases. The CDR3 consists of 15 residues. The CDR3 spells CASSYSTGGADTQYF. The CDR3 nucleotides read TGTGCCAGCAGTTACTCGACAGGGGGCGCAGATACGCAGTATTTT.

The V and J genes are TRBV19 and TRBJ2-1; D is uncertain. Germline-derived CDR1 and CDR2 are LNHDA and SQIVND (reference sequence). With 2 bases removed from V and 8 bases from J, the gap between germline ends came to 4 bases. CDR3 length equals 11 residues. In nucleotides, the CDR3 is TGTGCCAGTAGTATATTCGATGAGCAGTTCTTC. This codes for CASSIFDEQFF.